These 4 T cell receptor beta chains share one sample of origin, sequenced in a study of blood T cell repertoires in COVID-19. Measured with immunoSEQ multiplex PCR; TCRdb has only the in-frame clones, and not every one. Counted here are fewer than 250,000 clones, around 82% occurring once; the ten biggest clones make up 2.9%. Sequencing was done on a sample of peripheral blood. Every receptor here comes from a man aged 50 to 59 with active or convalescent COVID-19.

This chain connects TRBV18 to TRBJ1-1; D may be TRBD1 (5 bases). CDR1 and CDR2 from the germline V gene are KGHSH and LQKENI. CDR3 size: 15 residues. V lost 4 bases and J 7 bases, leaving 19 bases between the germline ends. DNA for the CDR3: TGTGCCAGCTCACGACCAGACAGCGGGGGAGATGAAGCTTTCTTT. Amino acids: CASSRPDSGGDEAFF.

The table lists this clone with a few counts. The genes are TRBV10-3 and TRBJ1-2; D might be TRBD1 (5 bases). CDR1 ENHRY and CDR2 SYGVKD come from the germline V gene. The V end was cut by 8 bases, the J end by 2 bases, with 9 bases between. CDR3 length equals 12 residues. CDR3 sequence: CAIGAQNYGYTF. The CDR3 region has the DNA TGTGCCATCGGGGCACAGAACTATGGCTACACCTTC.

V and J are TRBV14 and TRBJ1-4; the D gene is possibly TRBD1 (6 bases). CDR3 length equals 15 residues. With 4 bases removed from V and 8 bases from J, the gap between germline ends came to 17 bases. The germline V gene encodes CDR1 SGHDN and CDR2 FVKESK. The chain's CDR3 is CASSPWSAGEEKLFF. Here the CDR3 DNA reads TGTGCCAGCAGCCCTTGGAGCGCAGGGGAGGAAAAACTGTTTTTT.

This chain links TRBV7-2 with TRBJ2-5; tentative D call: TRBD2 (5 bases). This CDR3 has 12 residues. With 5 bases removed from V and 5 bases from J, the gap between germline ends came to 9 bases. Germline loops: CDR1 SGHTA, CDR2 FQGNSA. The CDR3 here is CASSRRGETQYF. For the CDR3, the DNA is TGTGCCAGCAGCCGCCGAGGGGAGACCCAGTACTTC.